The 31 T cell receptor beta chains below all came from one sample that was sequenced in a study of blood T cells in healthy people across ages. A J-beta primer mix and a sample-barcoded 5' primer were used in a second PCR of about 6 to 12 cycles. TCRdb re-called the 5' RACE reads with MiXCR, one entry per CDR3 protein. Here the sample spans 1.5 million to 2 million distinct CDR3 sequences, about 28% being singletons. Sequencing was done on a sample of blood. The origin of the receptors is a woman aged 30 to 39 in good health.

This clonotype is a singleton in its sample. A read error may explain this, as a much larger clone is one base away. The V and J genes are TRBV20-1 and TRBJ2-7; D call uncertain. The CDR3 length is 12 residues. CDR1 and CDR2 from the germline V gene are DFQATT and SNEGSKA (reference sequence). CDR3 DNA sequence: TGCAGTGCTAGTGAGACCTCCTACGGGCAGTACTTC. Its translation is CSASETSYGQYF.

The rearrangement joins TRBV28 to TRBJ1-4; 8 bases line up with TRBD1. Germline V gene lookup returns CDR1 MDHEN and CDR2 SYDVKM. The CDR3 is 17 amino acids. J lost 10 bases, V lost 5 bases, and 18 bases had no gene match. The CDR3 is CASSVLKWGTGVRKLFF. CDR3 nucleotide sequence: TGTGCCAGCAGTGTACTCAAGTGGGGGACAGGAGTCAGAAAACTGTTTTTT.

This chain connects TRBV6-5 to TRBJ1-1; D is uncertain. From germline, CDR1 is MNHEY and CDR2 SVGAGI. The CDR3 has 14 amino acids. The germline V and J ends were trimmed by 9 bases and 2 bases, with 16 bases remaining between them. For the CDR3, the DNA is TGTGCCAGGTTATTCCATACAAGCAACACTGAAGCTTTCTTT. Amino acid sequence: CARLFHTSNTEAFF.

V usage is TRBV6-1 and J usage is TRBJ1-2; D call uncertain. CDR1 MNHNS and CDR2 SASEGT come from the germline V gene. The V and J ends lost 2 bases and 9 bases respectively, with 10 bases between them. This CDR3 is 12 amino acids long. CDR3 protein: CASSELSVSYTF. The DNA for the CDR3 is TGTGCCAGCAGTGAACTCAGTGTTAGCTACACCTTC.

The CDR3 bases are TGCAGTGCTAGAGATACCGGGACTAGCAGGAGCGAGCAGTTCTTC. This codes for CSARDTGTSRSEQFF. The chain is built from TRBV20-1 and TRBJ2-1, with 9 bases lining up with TRBD2. Per germline, CDR1 DFQATT and CDR2 SNEGSKA (reference sequence). V lost 0 bases to trimming and J lost 10 bases; unmatched junction nucleotides: 10. The CDR3 extends over 15 amino acids.

The chain joins TRBV10-3 to TRBJ2-1; no clear D gene. The V and J ends lost 5 bases and 0 bases respectively, with 11 bases between them. CDR3 length: 15 amino acids. Germline V gene lookup returns CDR1 ENHRY and CDR2 SYGVKD. CDR3 in amino acids: CAISSVASSYNEQFF. The CDR3 DNA is TGTGCCATCAGTTCGGTAGCTAGCTCCTACAATGAGCAGTTCTTC.

The chain recombines TRBV4-1 with TRBJ2-5; the match to TRBD2 covers 11 bases. The J segment lost 4 bases and the V segment lost 8 bases, leaving 9 bases of the junction unmatched. CDR1 is MGHRA, CDR2 YSYEKL, per germline. The CDR3 loop spans 15 amino acids. Here the CDR3 DNA reads TGCGCCAGCGGCCGCCCCGGGACTAGCGGAGAGACCCAGTACTTC. This encodes CASGRPGTSGETQYF.

V is TRBV5-6 and J is TRBJ2-5; no firm D call. This CDR3 is built from 14 residues. Trimming cost V 5 bases and J 5 bases, with 16 bases left between them. The germline CDR1 and CDR2 sequences are SGHDT and YYEEEE. The CDR3 DNA is TGTGCCAGCAGTGAGAAGGGCCCGGGTGAGACCCAGTACTTC. Translated, it gives CASSEKGPGETQYF.

The V and J genes are TRBV20-1 and TRBJ2-3; 8 bases agree with TRBD2. There are 14 residues in the CDR3. Germline assignment: CDR1 DFQATT and CDR2 SNEGSKA (reference sequence). V shed 3 bases, J shed 5 bases, and the junction held 7 bases outside the gene matches. The CDR3 protein is CSASSGGVGDTQYF. CDR3 nucleotide sequence: TGCAGTGCTAGCTCGGGGGGGGTTGGAGATACGCAGTATTTT.

This clonotype came up many times. The J gene is TRBJ2-7, the V gene TRBV10-1; D may match TRBD1 or TRBD2 (5 bases each). Per the germline V gene, CDR1 is WNHNN and CDR2 is SYGVQD (reference sequence). V was trimmed by 4 bases and J by 2 bases, leaving 15 bases between them. The CDR3 sequence is 15 residues long. CDR3 DNA sequence: TGCGCCAGCAGTGCGGGGACCGACCCCACCTACGAGCAGTACTTC. The encoded protein is CASSAGTDPTYEQYF.

This clonotype was counted a few times. The chain joins TRBV18 to TRBJ2-3; maybe TRBD1 (6 bases). In germline, CDR1 is KGHSH, CDR2 LQKENI. Trimming shortened V by 3 bases and J by 3 bases, and 10 bases separated the two germline ends. The CDR3 extends over 14 amino acids. The CDR3 DNA reads as TGTGCCAGCTCACCCCAGGGGATTACAGATACGCAGTATTTT. Translating gives CASSPQGITDTQYF.

This clonotype was detected only once. This chain uses TRBV6-6 with TRBJ1-3; possibly TRBD1 for D (5 bases). V dropped 7 bases and J dropped 4 bases, with 17 bases sitting between them. This CDR3 comprises 15 residues. Looked up from germline, CDR1 is MNHNY and CDR2 is SVGAGI (reference sequence). CDR3 region: CASMQTVARGNTIYF. The CDR3 coding sequence is TGTGCCAGCATGCAGACAGTTGCAAGGGGAAACACCATATATTTT.

The chain employs TRBV3-1 and TRBJ2-5; 9 bases are shared with TRBD2. This CDR3 has 15 amino acids. From germline, CDR1 is LGHDT and CDR2 YNNKEL (reference sequence). V dropped 8 bases and J dropped 4; count of bases not matched to a gene: 11. CDR3 in DNA: TGTGCCAGCCGTCGTCTGGCGGGAGGGCCAGAGACCCAGTACTTC. This codes for CASRRLAGGPETQYF.

This clonotype was counted only a few times. The chain employs TRBV20-1 and TRBJ1-2; D remains ambiguous. The V gene lost 3 bases and the J gene lost 6 bases, with 14 bases spanning the gap. Per the germline V gene, CDR1 is DFQATT and CDR2 is SNEGSKA (reference sequence). This CDR3 region has 13 residues. The chain's CDR3 is CSARTGTNDGYTF. As DNA, the CDR3 is TGCAGTGCTAGGACGGGTACTAATGATGGCTACACCTTC.

This clonotype occurred a few times. V usage is TRBV29-1 and J usage is TRBJ1-1; 7 bases align to TRBD1. The V gene's germline CDR1 is SQVTM and CDR2 ANQGSEA. CDR3 length equals 12 residues. V gave up 7 bases and J gave up 10 bases; unmatched junction bases: 12. The DNA of the CDR3 is TGCAGCGCAACAGGGGCCGACGGGGTAGCTTTCTTT. Translating gives CSATGADGVAFF.

This clonotype occurred a few times. This chain links TRBV3-1 with TRBJ1-2; D ambiguous. CDR3 length equals 12 residues. Trimming stripped 0 bases from V and 8 bases from J, with 7 bases between. Germline V gene sequence: CDR1 LGHDT, CDR2 YNNKEL (reference sequence). CDR3 sequence: CASSQDVRGYTF. CDR3 sequence (DNA): TGTGCCAGCAGCCAAGATGTGCGGGGCTACACCTTC. Combining the CDR3 with reference TRBV3-1 and TRBJ1-2 gives the whole variable domain DTAVSQTPKYLVTQMGNDKSIKCEQNLGHDTMYWYKQDSKKFLKIMFSYNNKELIINETVPNRFSPKSPDKAHLNLHINSLELGDSAVYFCASSQDVRGYTFGSGTRLTVV.

Ten or more counts support this clonotype. The V and J genes are TRBV6-6 and TRBJ2-3, with D uncertain. V lost 6 bases to trimming and J lost 0 bases, with 4 bases between them. Germline V gives CDR1 MNHNY, CDR2 SVGAGI (reference sequence). There are 12 residues in the CDR3. The CDR3 DNA is TGTGCCAGCAGGAAGAGCACAGATACGCAGTATTTT. Translated, it gives CASRKSTDTQYF.

The chain uses TRBV5-5 and TRBJ1-5; no clear D. Germline CDR1 SGHKS, CDR2 YYEKEE (reference sequence). The V gene lost 1 base and the J gene lost 7 bases, with 15 bases spanning the gap. CDR3 size: 15 residues. CDR3 residues: CASSLLAAGIQPQHF. The CDR3 DNA is TGTGCCAGCAGCTTGCTGGCGGCCGGGATCCAGCCCCAGCATTTT. Drawing the rest from reference TRBV5-5 and TRBJ1-5, the complete variable domain is DAGVTQSPTHLIKTRGQQVTLRCSPISGHKSVSWYQQVLGQGPQFIFQYYEKEERGRGNFPDRFSARQFPNYSSELNVNALLLGDSALYLCASSLLAAGIQPQHFGDGTRLSIL.

A remark on this clonotype: This may arise from a read error, as a much more abundant clone is one base away. The gene calls are TRBV5-1 and TRBJ2-5, with 7 bases that match TRBD2. This CDR3 comprises 14 residues. Trimming took 4 bases from V and 5 from J; bases not matched to a gene: 8. Germline V gene data show CDR1 as SGHRS and CDR2 as YFSETQ. The CDR3 nucleotides are TGCGCCAGCAGCCCGGGGGGTCTTTGTGAGACCCAGTACTTC. Protein product: CASSPGGLCETQYF.

The genes are TRBV5-1 and TRBJ2-1; perhaps D is TRBD1 or TRBD2 (5 bases each). There are 13 residues in the CDR3. The germline V and J ends were trimmed by 3 bases and 10 bases, with 14 bases remaining between them. Looked up from germline, CDR1 is SGHRS and CDR2 is YFSETQ. The CDR3 bases are TGCGCCAGCAGCTGGGACGGGACCTACGAGCAGTTCTTC. This encodes CASSWDGTYEQFF.

This clonotype has more than one count but fewer than ten. V gene TRBV18 combines with J gene TRBJ1-2; D is ambiguous. The CDR3 loop spans 15 amino acids. Germline CDR1 and CDR2: KGHSH and LQKENI. Trimming removed 2 bases from V and 4 bases from J, with 14 bases in between. CDR3 bases: TGTGCCAGCTCACCAGGGGTGCAGTCGCTCTATGGCTACACCTTC. Translated, it gives CASSPGVQSLYGYTF. Variable domain in full (rest from reference TRBV18 and TRBJ1-2): NAGVMQNPRHLVRRRGQEARLRCSPMKGHSHVYWYRQLPEEGLKFMVYLQKENIIDESGMPKERFSAEFPKEGPSILRIQQVVRGDSAAYFCASSPGVQSLYGYTFGSGTRLTVV.

This clonotype was counted only a few times. This chain uses TRBV4-2 with TRBJ2-2; D is unresolved. V was pared by 1 base and J by 1 base, with 7 bases between. This CDR3 comprises 15 residues. Germline CDR1 and CDR2: LGHNA and YNFKEQ. The CDR3 DNA follows: TGTGCCAGCAGCCAAGCCGACCGGAACACCGGGGAGCTGTTTTTT. Protein: CASSQADRNTGELFF.

This clonotype was observed once. A much larger clone lies a single base off, so this may be a read error. V and J are TRBV7-2 and TRBJ1-2; D is perhaps TRBD1 (6 bases). Germline V lookup: CDR1 SGHTA, CDR2 FQGNSA. CDR3 length equals 17 residues. The CDR3 here is CAGSLGGSMKANYGYTF. As DNA, the CDR3 is TGTGCCGGCAGCTTGGGGGGCAGTATGAAAGCTAACTATGGCTACACCTTC.

The rearrangement joins TRBV5-1 to TRBJ1-1; D not resolved. CDR3 length: 14 amino acids. CDR1 is SGHRS, CDR2 YFSETQ, per germline. V was trimmed by 2 bases and J by 3 bases, leaving 11 bases between them. The CDR3 DNA sequence: TGCGCCAGCAGCTTAGCCCCACGGGACACTGAAGCTTTCTTT. Its translation: CASSLAPRDTEAFF.

With respect to this clonotype: One end of the junction is discordant with germline, which a read error may explain. The rearrangement links TRBV9 to TRBJ1-4; tentative D call: TRBD1 (5 bases). Germline V gives CDR1 SGDLS, CDR2 YYNGEE. This CDR3 comprises 15 residues. The CDR3 DNA reads TGTGCCAGCAGCGCGACCGGGACGGACAATGGAAAACTGTTTTTT. Residues: CASSATGTDNGKLFF.

This chain links TRBV5-1 with TRBJ1-1; no definite D call. V was cut by 4 bases and J by 3 bases, with 13 bases left in between. The germline CDR1 and CDR2 sequences are SGHRS and YFSETQ. The CDR3 contains 14 residues. CDR3 sequence reads: CASSPRAGYTEAFF. The DNA of the CDR3 is TGCGCCAGCAGCCCACGCGCGGGATACACTGAAGCTTTCTTT.

Only a few counts were recorded for this clonotype. At one of its ends the junction is not consistent with the germline gene, which may arise from a read error. The rearrangement links TRBV11-2 to TRBJ1-1; D possibly corresponds to TRBD1 (5 bases). The CDR3 totals 13 residues. The V gene's germline CDR1 is SGHAT and CDR2 FQNNGV. The CDR3 bases are TGTACCAGCAGCCTTCAGGGTTACACTGAAGCTTTCTTT. Translating gives CTSSLQGYTEAFF.

There are many counts of this clonotype. V gene TRBV29-1 combines with J gene TRBJ2-7, with 10 bases fitting TRBD1. The CDR3 consists of 12 residues. With V trimmed by 6 bases and J by 5 bases, 4 bases remained unmatched. Germline V gene lookup returns CDR1 SQVTM and CDR2 ANQGSEA. The CDR3 nucleotides read TGCAGCGTCCGGGACAGGGGCAACGAGCAGTACTTC. It specifies CSVRDRGNEQYF.

This clonotype was seen only a few times. The junction does not match germline at one end; this may be a read error. This chain links TRBV6-6 with TRBJ2-7, with D hard to call. Per germline, CDR1 MNHNY and CDR2 SVGAGI (reference sequence). CDR3 size: 14 residues. The CDR3 sequence: CASSYENKLGERYF. As DNA, the CDR3 is TGTGCCAGCAGTTACGAAAATAAGTTAGGAGAGCGGTACTTC.

V gene TRBV20-1 combines with J gene TRBJ2-3, with D maybe TRBD1 (5 bases). CDR1 and CDR2 (germline): DFQATT, SNEGSKA (reference sequence). CDR3 size: 13 residues. The ends were cut back, 0 bases at V and 4 bases at J, with 8 bases in the middle. This CDR3 is CSAREVRADTQYF. The DNA for the CDR3 is TGCAGTGCTAGAGAGGTCAGGGCAGATACGCAGTATTTT.

The chain links TRBV12-3 or TRBV12-4 to TRBJ1-4; D unclear. The CDR3 consists of 13 residues. V was trimmed by 6 bases and J by 8 bases, leaving 13 bases between them. The CDR3 DNA follows: TGTGCCAGCAGCCTGACATCTGGGGAAAAACTGTTTTTT. Its protein product is CASSLTSGEKLFF.